This T cell receptor (beta chain) came from a study of long-term antiretroviral therapy in people with HIV. About this clone itself: What it binds is unknown.

Trimming stripped 5 bases from V and 1 base from J, with 12 bases between. CDR1 and CDR2 (germline): SGHTA, FQGNSA. The CDR3 has 15 residues. Survey-level resolution applied to immunoSEQ assay v3.0. Assay: immunoSEQ multiplex PCR; the TCRdb copy retains only in-frame clones and omits some. The sample consists of 15,000 or so clones, about 86% of them appearing once. Study-wide points: ART adherence, viral resistance and therapy changes were undocumented.

Source: unsorted PBMCs, taken approximately 2.3 years before starting antiretroviral therapy. J is TRBJ1-5 and V is TRBV7-2; no definite D call. The receptor's source is a woman aged 25 to 45 with HIV. CDR3 nucleotide sequence: TGTGCCAGCAGCCGCGGGTCGGGGAGCAATCAGCCCCAGCATTTT. Protein: CASSRGSGSNQPQHF.